This TCR beta chain was identified during a study of T cell repertoires in cytomegalovirus infection. As regards this clonotype: The antigen remains undetermined.

Broader study findings: HLA-C-restricted TCR beta clonotypes specific for CMV led the ex vivo response.

Using its own MiXCR run on the reads, TCRdb lists one record per CDR3 protein. The table lists 250,000 to 300,000 distinct CDR3 sequences, 20% to 25% of them singletons, with under 25% in the top ten. The CDR3 sequence is 13 residues long. The V end lost 1 base, the J end lost 3 bases, and 6 bases lay between the germline ends. Germline loops: CDR1 LNHDA, CDR2 SQIVND (reference sequence). The chain joins TRBV19 to TRBJ1-1, with no clear D. This receptor was identified in a human donor in good health (CMV status not recorded). Some clones in this sample may be carry-over from other donors' samples. The source was cultured PBMCs, collected from culture after CMV antigen stimulation. The CDR3 reads CASSIGGDTEAFF. In nucleotides, the CDR3 is TGTGCCAGTAGTATAGGTGGGGACACTGAAGCTTTCTTT.